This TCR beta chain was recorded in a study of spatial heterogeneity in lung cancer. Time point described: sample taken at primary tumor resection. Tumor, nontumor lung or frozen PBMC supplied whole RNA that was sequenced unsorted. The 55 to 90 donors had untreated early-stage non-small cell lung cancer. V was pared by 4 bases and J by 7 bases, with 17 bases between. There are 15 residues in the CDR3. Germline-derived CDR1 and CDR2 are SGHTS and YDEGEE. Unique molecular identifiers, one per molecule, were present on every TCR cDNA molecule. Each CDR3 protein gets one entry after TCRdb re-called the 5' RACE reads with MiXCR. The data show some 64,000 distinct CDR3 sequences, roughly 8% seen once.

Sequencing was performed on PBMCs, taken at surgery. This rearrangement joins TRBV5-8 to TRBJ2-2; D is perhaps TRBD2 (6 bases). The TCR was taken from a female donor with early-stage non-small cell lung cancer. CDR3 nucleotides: TGTGCCAGCAGCCTAGGGACTGCCCGGGGCGGGGAGCTGTTTTTT. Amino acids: CASSLGTARGGELFF.